Included here is one T cell receptor (beta chain) sequence, with context. Under the authors' procedure: The authors estimated nucleated cell counts from reference gene primer amplification. Clones were sequenced by immunoSEQ multiplex PCR, and TCRdb holds only the in-frame ones, with some missing. The V and J calls and the clone size are those of that table, but D and trimming were determined from the DNA. This table holds some 170,000 clones, 90% found once. This sample is drawn from a study of blood T cell repertoires in COVID-19. Study information: Collection of acute and convalescent COVID-19 samples took place in the United States, Italy and Spain. Sources were T cells, B-cell-depleted T cells, or PBMCs; the material itself was cDNA or gDNA.

Losses at the gene ends were 3 bases for V and 4 bases for J; bases not matched to a gene: 1. The CDR3 spans 14 residues. The germline V gene has CDR1 KGHDR and CDR2 SFDVKD. This chain joins TRBV24-1 and TRBJ1-2; 10 nucleotides align to TRBD1. This clonotype was sampled from a man aged 55-75 years with active or convalescent COVID-19. The sample was peripheral blood. The CDR3 is CATSDGDRGYGYTF. CDR3 nucleotides: TGTGCCACCAGTGATGGGGACAGGGGCTATGGCTACACCTTC.